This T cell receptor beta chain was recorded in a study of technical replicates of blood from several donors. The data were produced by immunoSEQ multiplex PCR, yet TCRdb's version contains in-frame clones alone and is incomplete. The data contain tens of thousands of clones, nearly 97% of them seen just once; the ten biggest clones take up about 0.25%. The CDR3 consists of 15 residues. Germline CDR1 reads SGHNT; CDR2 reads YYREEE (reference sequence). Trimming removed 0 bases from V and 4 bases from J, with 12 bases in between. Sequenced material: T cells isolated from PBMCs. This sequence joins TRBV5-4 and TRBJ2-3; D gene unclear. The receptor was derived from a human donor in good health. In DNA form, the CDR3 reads TGTGCCAGCAGCTTGGAGTCGTGGGCACCAGATACGCAGTATTTT. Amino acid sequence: CASSLESWAPDTQYF.